These 8 T cell receptor beta chains share one sample of origin, sequenced in a study of cytomegalovirus exposure and HLA in healthy donors. The PCR ran on 60 Vbeta and 13 Jbeta primers. Repertoires were generated with immunoSEQ multiplex PCR, while TCRdb's copy carries only in-frame clones and drops some. The profile shows about 82,000 clones, approximately 64% of them singletons. Sequencing was performed on PBMCs. These receptors were collected from a woman between 50 and 59 years old in good health and CMV-seropositive.

This clone was recorded once. The chain combines TRBV27 with TRBJ2-7; D remains unclear. This CDR3 is 13 amino acids long. Trimming left V 6 bases short and J 2 bases short, with 11 bases between. Germline CDR1 reads MNHEY; CDR2 reads SMNVEV (reference sequence). The CDR3, as DNA: TGTGCCAGCAGCCCCAACATCGCCTACGAGCAGTACTTC. This sequence encodes CASSPNIAYEQYF.

The chain recombines TRBV19 with TRBJ1-6; 7 bases are a match to TRBD1. The length of the CDR3 is 13 residues. Germline V gene lookup returns CDR1 LNHDA and CDR2 SQIVND (reference sequence). V gave up 3 bases and J gave up 9 bases; unmatched junction bases: 2. The CDR3 coding sequence is TGTGCCAGTAGTATCGACAGGGTTTCACCCCTCCACTTT. Its translation is CASSIDRVSPLHF.

DNA for the CDR3: TGCGCCAGCAGCGACGACACGACAGATACGCAGTATTTT. Its protein is CASSDDTTDTQYF. V gene TRBV5-1 combines with J gene TRBJ2-3, with D uncertain. Deletions cut 4 bases from V and 3 bases from J, with 9 bases between. Germline loops: CDR1 SGHRS, CDR2 YFSETQ. The CDR3 runs 13 residues.

Of note for this clone: One end of the junction does not line up with germline, which may come from a read error. The chain combines TRBV4-2 with TRBJ1-2; unclear D gene. Germline lookup yields CDR1 LGHNA and CDR2 YNFKEQ. The CDR3 length is 13 residues. The CDR3 here is CASSLRPNDGYTF. The CDR3 DNA sequence: TGTGCCAGCAGCCTGAGGCCTAACGATGGCTACACCTTC.

The V call is TRBV28, the J call TRBJ1-2; tentatively, D is TRBD1 (5 bases). From germline, CDR1 is MDHEN and CDR2 SYDVKM. The CDR3 has 17 amino acids. V shed 5 bases and J shed 4 bases, with 23 bases lying between them. CDR3 in amino acids: CASSPLGTADPSYGYTF. The CDR3 DNA reads TGTGCCAGCAGTCCCCTTGGGACTGCCGACCCTTCCTATGGCTACACCTTC.

This rearrangement joins TRBV15 to TRBJ2-5, with a possible D match to TRBD1 (5 bases). Trimming left V 0 bases short and J 5 bases short, with 16 bases between. Germline V gene sequence: CDR1 LNHNV, CDR2 YYDKDF (reference sequence). There are 16 residues in the CDR3. The CDR3 here is CATSREDSIGRETQYF. CDR3 in DNA: TGTGCCACCAGCAGAGAAGACAGCATAGGCAGGGAGACCCAGTACTTC.

This clone came up many times. This chain links TRBV5-6 with TRBJ2-3, with TRBD2 as a possible D gene (6 bases). The V end was cut by 2 bases, the J end by 1 base, with 11 bases between. The CDR3 covers 15 residues. CDR1 is SGHDT, CDR2 YYEEEE, per germline. In DNA, the CDR3 is TGTGCCAGCAGCTTCGGAGGAGGGGGCACAGATACGCAGTATTTT. It translates to CASSFGGGGTDTQYF.

The chain employs TRBV7-2 and TRBJ2-3, with D possibly TRBD1 on 5 matching bases. Germline CDR1 is SGHTA and CDR2 is FQGNSA. V was pared by 2 bases and J by 13 bases, with 13 bases between. The CDR3 is 12 amino acids. The DNA for the CDR3 is TGTGCCAGCAGCTTAATCCCAGGGCCCGAGTATTTT. Protein product: CASSLIPGPEYF.